These 23 T cell receptor beta chains were sequenced from one sample in a study of human T cells and chemical hapten exposure. The time point: pre-sensitization, week 0. Stated treatment: therapeutic diphenylcyclopropenone sensitization with weekly scalp DPC. MiXCR was run by TCRdb on the RACE reads, yielding one entry per CDR3 protein. Of 57,000 or so distinct CDR3 sequences listed, 11% are singletons. The sample was whole blood, taken in connection with sensitization to the hapten diphenylcyclopropenone (DPC). Every receptor here comes from a middle-aged woman with alopecia areata. Some clones in this sample may be carry-over from other donors' samples.

This clonotype was seen at least ten times. The rearrangement links TRBV10-3 to TRBJ2-3; D not resolved. This CDR3 has 13 amino acids. Germline values: CDR1 ENHRY, CDR2 SYGVKD. V was trimmed by 4 bases and J by 3 bases, leaving 8 bases between them. The CDR3 DNA sequence: TGTGCCATCAGTGTCGGCATTACAGATACGCAGTATTTT. This sequence encodes CAISVGITDTQYF.

The J gene is TRBJ2-1, the V gene TRBV19; D may be TRBD2 (6 bases). The germline V gene encodes CDR1 LNHDA and CDR2 SQIVND (reference sequence). V was clipped by 7 bases and J by 6 bases, with 13 bases between them. There are 13 residues in the CDR3. In nucleotides, the CDR3 is TGTGCCAGTAAGGAGGGTCCTGGCAATGAGCAGTTCTTC. Protein product: CASKEGPGNEQFF.

This sequence joins TRBV7-2 and TRBJ2-5; D gene unclear. CDR1 SGHTA and CDR2 FQGNSA come from the germline V gene. This CDR3 has 14 residues. The germline V and J ends were trimmed by 5 bases and 6 bases, with 16 bases remaining between them. CDR3 amino acids: CASSADYSVKTQYF. Written as DNA, the CDR3 is TGTGCCAGCAGCGCCGATTATTCTGTGAAGACCCAGTACTTC.

This clonotype was seen a few times. This chain connects TRBV6-5 to TRBJ2-3; D is unclear. The germline gives CDR1 MNHEY, CDR2 SVGAGI. V was pared by 6 bases and J by 2 bases, with 9 bases between. CDR3 size: 13 residues. Here the CDR3 reads CASRNPVTDTQYF. CDR3 coding DNA: TGTGCCAGCAGAAATCCCGTCACAGATACGCAGTATTTT.

This clonotype was seen a few times. The rearrangement joins TRBV12-3 or TRBV12-4 to TRBJ2-7; 8 bases agree with TRBD1. Unmatched junction bases numbered 14, after V lost 6 bases and J lost 4 bases. The CDR3 runs to 16 residues. CDR3 in amino acids: CASSLRQGIASYEQYF. The DNA for the CDR3 is TGTGCCAGCAGCCTAAGACAGGGGATCGCTAGTTACGAGCAGTACTTC.

This clonotype was detected many times. The chain links TRBV24-1 to TRBJ2-3; D is ambiguous. CDR1 and CDR2 (germline): KGHDR, SFDVKD. The CDR3 has 14 amino acids. The V and J ends lost 2 bases and 1 base respectively, with 6 bases between them. Here the CDR3 DNA reads TGTGCCACCAGTGATTACCCTGGCACAGATACGCAGTATTTT. It translates to CATSDYPGTDTQYF.

The chain has TRBV7-2 and TRBJ2-1; D is unresolved. CDR3 length: 14 amino acids. Trimming left V 5 bases short and J 0 bases short, with 8 bases between. CDR1 is SGHTA and CDR2 is FQGNSA in the germline V gene. The CDR3 spells CASSLLSSYNEQFF. Written as DNA, the CDR3 is TGTGCCAGCAGCCTCCTTAGCTCCTACAATGAGCAGTTCTTC.

The chain combines TRBV7-9 with TRBJ1-1; D is uncertain. Germline V gene data show CDR1 as SEHNR and CDR2 as FQNEAQ (reference sequence). Deletions cut 7 bases from V and 0 bases from J, with 21 bases between. This CDR3 is 17 amino acids long. The CDR3 protein is CASNSAGNSKLNTEAFF. The DNA of the CDR3 is TGTGCCAGCAACTCGGCCGGGAACAGCAAACTGAACACTGAAGCTTTCTTT.

This clonotype was picked up a small number of times. V gene TRBV6-2 or TRBV6-3 combines with J gene TRBJ1-1, with D unresolved. CDR3 length: 12 amino acids. The V end lost 9 bases, the J end lost 0 bases, and 8 bases lay between the germline ends. Germline CDR1 MNHEY, CDR2 SVGEGT. CDR3 amino acids: CASWDLNTEAFF. CDR3 sequence (DNA): TGTGCCAGTTGGGATCTGAACACTGAAGCTTTCTTT.

This chain connects TRBV13 to TRBJ2-5, with D maybe TRBD2 (5 bases). In germline, CDR1 is PRHDT, CDR2 FYEKMQ (reference sequence). The CDR3 is 18 amino acids. V gave up 0 bases and J gave up 4 bases, with 21 bases separating them. In DNA form, the CDR3 reads TGTGCCAGCAGCTTAGGGTCGGGGATCCCACTTTGGGGAGAGACCCAGTACTTC. It translates to CASSLGSGIPLWGETQYF.

This clonotype was recorded a few times. V gene TRBV24-1 combines with J gene TRBJ2-5, with D possibly being TRBD1 (8 bases). The V and J ends lost 4 bases and 4 bases respectively, with 18 bases between them. Germline CDR1 KGHDR, CDR2 SFDVKD. The CDR3 has 16 amino acids. This chain's CDR3 is CATSDRGQGGSETQYF. As DNA, the CDR3 is TGTGCCACCAGTGACCGTGGACAGGGAGGGTCAGAGACCCAGTACTTC.

This clonotype has only a few counts. V usage is TRBV6-6 and J usage is TRBJ2-5; 7 nucleotides line up with TRBD2. The CDR3 consists of 14 residues. Trimming took 0 bases from V and 7 from J; bases not matched to a gene: 5. Germline-derived CDR1 and CDR2 are MNHNY and SVGAGI (reference sequence). The CDR3 nucleotides read TGTGCCAGCAGTTACTCGAGACTAGCCGGGACCCAGTACTTC. Its protein product is CASSYSRLAGTQYF.

This clonotype was seen many times. The rearrangement joins TRBV6-5 to TRBJ1-5; 8 bases are a match to TRBD1. The CDR3 sequence is 16 residues long. Germline V gene sequence: CDR1 MNHEY, CDR2 SVGAGI. Trimming cost V 6 bases and J 4 bases; bases outside gene matches: 11. The CDR3 sequence: CASSSYGQGPNQPQHF. Here the CDR3 DNA reads TGTGCCAGCAGCAGCTACGGACAGGGCCCTAATCAGCCCCAGCATTTT.

CDR3 DNA sequence: TGCAGCGCCAGGACTAGCGGGGGGTCATACAATGAGCAGTTCTTC. Translated, it gives CSARTSGGSYNEQFF. This sequence joins TRBV29-1 and TRBJ2-1, with 14 bases identical to TRBD2. From germline, CDR1 is SQVTM and CDR2 ANQGSEA. With V trimmed by 7 bases and J by 4 bases, 6 bases remained unmatched. This CDR3 region has 15 residues.

J is TRBJ2-1 and V is TRBV10-3; 9 bases match TRBD2. Germline trimming cut 7 bases from V and 5 bases from J; bases unmatched to any gene: 6. Germline V gene lookup returns CDR1 ENHRY and CDR2 SYGVKD. The CDR3 contains 14 residues. This CDR3 is CAINGVAGDNEQFF. CDR3 bases: TGTGCCATCAACGGGGTAGCGGGGGACAATGAGCAGTTCTTC.

The table lists this clonotype with a few counts. The rearrangement joins TRBV9 to TRBJ1-5; D gene uncertain. Germline loops: CDR1 SGDLS, CDR2 YYNGEE. The CDR3 is made up of 12 amino acids. V dropped 3 bases and J dropped 10 bases, with 11 bases sitting between them. CDR3: CASSDGMGPQHF. The DNA of the CDR3 is TGTGCCAGCAGCGATGGGATGGGTCCCCAGCATTTT.

This chain connects TRBV28 to TRBJ2-7; D is ambiguous. The CDR3 length is 14 residues. V was trimmed by 3 bases and J by 3 bases, leaving 12 bases between them. The germline V gene encodes CDR1 MDHEN and CDR2 SYDVKM. The CDR3 nucleotides read TGTGCCAGCAGTTTCCGTAGCCGCGGCTACGAGCAGTACTTC. Translating it yields CASSFRSRGYEQYF.

This clonotype came up many times. The V gene is TRBV29-1, the J gene TRBJ1-2, with D possibly TRBD1 on 5 matching bases. The CDR3 has 12 residues. Germline V CDR1 and CDR2: SQVTM, ANQGSEA. The ends were cut back, 3 bases at V and 4 bases at J, with 9 bases in the middle. The CDR3 sequence is CSVERGSYGYTF. The CDR3 coding sequence is TGCAGCGTTGAGAGGGGCAGCTATGGCTACACCTTC.

This clonotype was recorded many times. The chain carries TRBV28 and TRBJ1-4, with D maybe TRBD1 (6 bases). CDR1 and CDR2 from the germline V gene are MDHEN and SYDVKM. The CDR3 covers 14 residues. V lost 7 bases and J lost 3, with 12 bases in between. CDR3 loop: CASTQGGPNEKLFF. The CDR3 bases are TGTGCCAGCACTCAAGGGGGGCCTAATGAAAAACTGTTTTTT. The whole variable domain, filled in from reference TRBV28 and TRBJ1-4, reads DVKVTQSSRYLVKRTGEKVFLECVQDMDHENMFWYRQDPGLGLRLIYFSYDVKMKEKGDIPEGYSVSREKKERFSLILESASTNQTSMYLCASTQGGPNEKLFFGSGTQLSVL.

V usage is TRBV15 and J usage is TRBJ2-3, with TRBD1 identical over 8 bases. The germline V gene encodes CDR1 LNHNV and CDR2 YYDKDF (reference sequence). CDR3 length: 17 amino acids. Unmatched junction bases numbered 10, after V lost 0 bases and J lost 5 bases. The CDR3 protein is CATSRDADRAPQDTQYF. The CDR3 DNA follows: TGTGCCACCAGCAGAGATGCGGACAGGGCCCCTCAAGATACGCAGTATTTT.

This clonotype was found many times. This chain joins TRBV5-1 and TRBJ1-2, with D unclear. The CDR3 is made up of 14 amino acids. The V end lost 0 bases, the J end lost 2 bases, and 8 bases lay between the germline ends. CDR1 and CDR2 from the germline V gene are SGHRS and YFSETQ. In DNA, the CDR3 is TGCGCCAGCAGCTTGGATACAACGAACTATGGCTACACCTTC. Its protein product is CASSLDTTNYGYTF.

This chain connects TRBV5-4 to TRBJ2-1; D may be TRBD2 (5 bases). The CDR3 totals 15 residues. Germline values: CDR1 SGHNT, CDR2 YYREEE (reference sequence). V was shortened by 4 bases and J by 0 bases, with 11 bases between the two germline ends. DNA for the CDR3: TGTGCCAGCAGCCTGGGAGTCGGCTCCTACAATGAGCAGTTCTTC. Translation gives CASSLGVGSYNEQFF.

This clonotype was counted many times. The V gene is TRBV20-1, the J gene TRBJ2-5, with D unresolved. Germline CDR1 DFQATT, CDR2 SNEGSKA (reference sequence). The CDR3 length is 10 residues. Trimming left V 5 bases short and J 5 bases short, with 6 bases between. The CDR3 sequence is CSAYGETQYF. In DNA, the CDR3 is TGCAGTGCTTATGGGGAGACCCAGTACTTC.